A selection of T cell receptor beta chains follows, all from one sample in a study of T cell responses to AZD1222 COVID-19 vaccine. Here immunoSEQ multiplex PCR was the method, and the copy in TCRdb shows in-frame clones only, minus some. Among about 180,000 clones, about 91% were seen once, and the ten largest hold about 7.2%. The sample was peripheral blood, taken on day 0 of AZD1222 vaccination. Receptors originate from an adult in good health. The CDR3 runs from the conserved cysteine through the conserved F or W. The D gene is left open where the match is weak. Clone sizes are given selectively: once, few, many, or a class where the clone is expanded.

>TRBJ1-1|-|-|TRBV7-2
TGTGCCAGCAGCCCACGGGTCGGGAACACTGAAGCTTTCTTT
CASSPRVGNTEAFF
>TRBJ2-1|-|-|TRBV9
TGTGCCAGCAGCGTAGCACACGGGGTCAATGAGCAGTTCTTC
CASSVAHGVNEQFF
>TRBJ1-2|-|-|TRBV7-2
TGTGCCAGCAGCTACCTGGGGAGCGACTATGGCTACACCTTC
CASSYLGSDYGYTF
>TRBJ1-2|-|-|TRBV29-1
TGCAGCGTTGGGGGGAGGGATGGCTACACCTTC
CSVGGRDGYTF
>TRBJ2-7|few|-|TRBV5-1
TGCGCCAGCAGCTTGGGGGGATCGGTCTACGAGCAGTACTTC
CASSLGGSVYEQYF
>TRBJ2-1|-|TRBD1|TRBV19
TGTGCCAGTAGAGGGGACAGGGGCTCCTACAATGAGCAGTTCTTC
CASRGDRGSYNEQFF
>TRBJ2-3|-|-|TRBV10-1
TGCGCCAGCAGTGAGTCGCTACTCAGCACAGATACGCAGTATTTT
CASSESLLSTDTQYF
>TRBJ1-2|-|TRBD1|TRBV24-1
TGTGCCACCAGTGATACTAGGACAGGGGAGCCCTATGGCTACACCTTC
CATSDTRTGEPYGYTF
>TRBJ2-1|-|TRBD1|TRBV10-2
TGCGCCAGCGACAGGGTACTGGGCAATGAGCAGTTCTTC
CASDRVLGNEQFF
>TRBJ1-2|-|TRBD1|TRBV6-1
TGTGCCAGCAGTGAAAGTCGGGACAGAATCTATGGCTACACCTTC
CASSESRDRIYGYTF
>TRBJ1-5|-|-|TRBV21-1
TGTGCCAGCAGCAGATGGGGGTGGGGGCACAATCAGCCCCAGCATTTT
CASSRWGWGHNQPQHF
>TRBJ2-7|-|TRBD1|TRBV9
TGTGCCAGCAGCGAGGGACAGGGGTTTTCCTACGAGCAGTACTTC
CASSEGQGFSYEQYF
>TRBJ1-1|few|-|TRBV4-2
TGTGCCAGCAGCCAAGATACCCAGGGTGAAGCTTTCTTT
CASSQDTQGEAFF
>TRBJ1-1|few|TRBD1|TRBV19
TGTGCCAGTAGTGCCGCAGGGGGGAACACTGAAGCTTTCTTT
CASSAAGGNTEAFF
>TRBJ1-3|-|TRBD1|TRBV7-2
TGTGCCAGCAGCTTAGACAGGGGGGCCTCTGGAAACACCATATATTTT
CASSLDRGASGNTIYF
>TRBJ2-5|-|-|TRBV7-6
TGTGCCAGCAGCTTGAACAGGGGAGGCGAGACCCAGTACTTC
CASSLNRGGETQYF
>TRBJ2-5|-|-|TRBV4-3
TGCGCCAGCAGCCAAGCTCTCAGGGGTTCCCACCAAGAGACCCAGTACTTC
CASSQALRGSHQETQYF
>TRBJ1-1|-|-|TRBV4-3
TGCGCCAGCAGCCAAGTCAGAGGGTTTTCGGACACTGAAGCTTTCTTT
CASSQVRGFSDTEAFF
>TRBJ1-2|-|-|TRBV15
TGTGCCACCAGCAGAGATCTGGCCCCTCCGCATGGCTACACCTTC
CATSRDLAPPHGYTF
>TRBJ1-4|-|-|TRBV9
TGTGCCAGCATGGGAGGGGGAAAACTGTTTTTT
CASMGGGKLFF
>TRBJ1-1|few|-|TRBV27
TGTGCCAGCAGTTTATATCCGAGGACACAATTAGAGGCTTTCTTT
CASSLYPRTQLEAFF
>TRBJ1-1|-|-|TRBV3-1/TRBV3-2
TGTGCCAGCAGCCAAGCAATGACGTTAGTTACTGAAGCTTTCTTT
CASSQAMTLVTEAFF
>TRBJ2-5|once|-|TRBV5-1
TGCGCCAGCAGCGGTCAGGAAGAGACCCAGTACTTC
CASSGQEETQYF
>TRBJ1-5|-|-|TRBV5-1
TGCGCCAGCAGCTTGGAGGGGGGCGTAGGTCAGCCCCAGCATTTT
CASSLEGGVGQPQHF
>TRBJ1-2|-|-|TRBV4-3
TGCGCCAGCAGCCAAGATCAAGGACAGTCTCTCACCTTC
CASSQDQGQSLTF
>TRBJ1-5|-|TRBD1|TRBV5-4
TGTGCCAGCAGCTTGGACAGGGGCACCCCGCATTTT
CASSLDRGTPHF
>TRBJ1-5|-|-|TRBV5-1
TGCGCCAGCAGCCCCGGGACCAGTAGCAATCAGCCCCAGCATTTT
CASSPGTSSNQPQHF
>TRBJ1-1|-|-|TRBV27
TGTGCCAGCAGTTTGGGGCCAGCGACGAACACTGAAGCTTTCTTT
CASSLGPATNTEAFF
>TRBJ2-3|-|-|TRBV5-1
TGCGCCAGCAGCTCAGGGACCGGGAGCACAGATACGCAGTATTTT
CASSSGTGSTDTQYF
>TRBJ2-5|-|-|TRBV6-2/TRBV6-3
TGTGCCAGCAGTGCTGGGACGATTGAAGAGACCCAGTACTTC
CASSAGTIEETQYF
>TRBJ1-2|-|-|TRBV28
TGTGCCAGCCGGACACCCTTGGGTTATGGCTACACCTTC
CASRTPLGYGYTF
>TRBJ2-4|-|-|TRBV30
TGTGCCTGGAGTTTGCCCCAGGGAGCCAAAAACATTCAGTACTTC
CAWSLPQGAKNIQYF
>TRBJ1-3|few|TRBD1|TRBV6-5
TGTGCCAGCCATCGGACAGGGGATTCTGGAAACACCATATATTTT
CASHRTGDSGNTIYF
>TRBJ1-5|-|-|TRBV7-6
TGTGCCAGCAGCTTAGGGGCTGTGGGGCTTAGCAATCAGCCCCAGCATTTT
CASSLGAVGLSNQPQHF
>TRBJ2-5|-|TRBD2|TRBV7-8
TGTGCCAGCAGCTTTCGACTAGCGGATCAAGAGACCCAGTACTTC
CASSFRLADQETQYF
>TRBJ1-5|-|TRBD1|TRBV3-1/TRBV3-2
TGTGCCAGCAGCGCGGGACAGGGGGGTCAGCCCCAGCATTTT
CASSAGQGGQPQHF
>TRBJ2-5|-|TRBD2|TRBV7-8
TGTGCCAGCAGCTTAGCGGCGGGGGGCGGTGAGACCCAGTACTTC
CASSLAAGGGETQYF
>TRBJ1-1|-|-|TRBV7-9
TGTGCCAGCAGCCCTTCGGGGGGATCGGGACACAGGTTTAACACTGAAGCTTTCTTT
CASSPSGGSGHRFNTEAFF
>TRBJ1-5|-|-|TRBV5-4
TGTGCCAGCAGCTTACAAGGGGCGCCAAATCAGCCCCAGCATTTT
CASSLQGAPNQPQHF
>TRBJ2-1|-|TRBD2|TRBV3-1/TRBV3-2
TGTGCCAGCAGCCCGGGGACTAACCACTACAATGAGCAGTTCTTC
CASSPGTNHYNEQFF
>TRBJ2-7|-|-|TRBV7-2
TGTGCCAGCAGCTCCCTTGGACAAGACTACGAGCAGTACTTC
CASSSLGQDYEQYF
>TRBJ1-1|few|-|TRBV27
TGTGCCAGCAGACAAGTCCAGGCTACTGAAGCTTTCTTT
CASRQVQATEAFF
>TRBJ2-2|-|-|TRBV5-1
TGCGCCAGCAGCTTGGGGCCAGTCGGGGAGCTGTTTTTT
CASSLGPVGELFF
>TRBJ1-6|-|TRBD1|TRBV11-2
TGTGCCAGCAGCATGCGTCAGGGGGTTGTCGGTTCACCCCTCCACTTT
CASSMRQGVVGSPLHF
>TRBJ1-1|-|TRBD1|TRBV7-2
TGTGCCAGTGGGGACAGCCTGAACACTGAAGCTTTCTTT
CASGDSLNTEAFF
>TRBJ1-2|-|-|TRBV4-1
TGCGCCAGCAGCCACGGGCCGGGGGGCTACACCTTC
CASSHGPGGYTF
>TRBJ2-1|-|TRBD2|TRBV19
TGTGCCAGTAGTATGCGGGGGGCCCCCTACAATGAGCAGTTCTTC
CASSMRGAPYNEQFF
>TRBJ2-2|-|-|TRBV9
TGTGCCAGCAGCCCGACGCGAGGTAGGACGAACACCGGGGAGCTGTTTTTT
CASSPTRGRTNTGELFF
>TRBJ1-1|-|-|TRBV28
TGTGCCAGCAGTCCTAATCAGGGCCCGAACACTGAAGCTTTCTTT
CASSPNQGPNTEAFF
>TRBJ2-3|-|TRBD2|TRBV2
TGTGCCAGCAAGGAACTAGCGGGGGGGTACACAGATACGCAGTATTTT
CASKELAGGYTDTQYF
>TRBJ2-1|-|TRBD2|TRBV5-4
TGTGCCAGCAGCCCCCCGGGGGGGGCCTACAATGAGCAGTTCTTC
CASSPPGGAYNEQFF